This T cell receptor (beta chain) came from a study of Ad26.COV2.S vaccination and SARS-CoV-2 variants. On the study more broadly: As a participant in COV1001, the donor was in the Ad26.COV2.S trial arm. Into the muscle, Ad26.COV2.S was dosed once or twice, 56 days apart.

Treatment of the sample: 15 to 20 received Ad26.COV2.S at low or high dose, single or two shots; five or six received placebo; per-sample allocation not given. At day 63 after the first vaccine or placebo injection, samples were drawn. This clone was detected once. The method was immunoSEQ multiplex PCR; TCRdb's version includes in-frame clones alone and lacks a portion of them. The table has about 370,000 clones, about 85% seen once. Sequences were derived from peripheral blood, sampled in a trial of Ad26.COV2.S vaccine versus placebo. The clonotype originates from a person between 18 and 65 years old who received the Ad26.COV2.S COVID-19 vaccine or a placebo.

The CDR3 loop reads CASSQDPPGQGTYEQYF. The CDR3 DNA sequence: TGCGCCAGCAGCCAAGATCCCCCGGGACAGGGTACCTACGAGCAGTACTTC. J is TRBJ2-7 and V is TRBV4-1, with 9 bases that match TRBD1. The CDR3 totals 17 residues. V was pared by 0 bases and J by 2 bases, with 8 bases of the junction left unmatched. Germline V gene lookup returns CDR1 MGHRA and CDR2 YSYEKL.